This TCR beta chain derives from a study of T-cell memory formation after mild COVID-19. Background on the study: In these data, TCR clusters were largely donor specific. Study-level results: A balance of CD4 and CD8 characterized clones contracting day 15 to 85, whereas later expanders leaned CD4+. The pre-infection memory compartment contained some responding clones, suggesting cross-reactive memory joined.

One entry per CDR3 protein, called by TCRdb with MiXCR from the 5' RACE reads. The sample consists of roughly 370,000 distinct CDR3 sequences, roughly 15% of them appearing once. A word on this clonotype: As yet, its antigen is unknown.

The CDR3 is 18 residues long. The rearrangement joins TRBV21-1 to TRBJ2-7; whether TRBD1, the table's D call, matches the DNA was not checked. TRBV21-1 has pseudogene status. Material for sequencing was PBMCs or a T cell subset sorted from them (not recorded which). The TCR comes from a young man who had mild COVID-19 (a few samples of this study predate the infection). Cell type and time point are not known. CDR3 sequence: CASSNGALMTPPLYEQYF. The CDR3 DNA is TGTGCCAGCAGCAATGGTGCGTTAATGACGCCGCCTTTGTACGAGCAGTACTTC.